The source of this TCR beta chain is a study of OX40 agonist ivuxolimab in advanced cancers. Across the study: Given to patients was ivuxolimab, an agonistic anti-OX40 (CD134) antibody. Patients achieving partial responses numbered three: one hepatocellular carcinoma case and two cutaneous melanoma cases. The dose of intravenous ivuxolimab that patients received every 2 weeks ranged from 0.01 to 10 mg/kg. The study enrolled dose-escalation patients with hepatocellular carcinoma, melanoma, renal cell or head and neck cancer.

Clones were sequenced by immunoSEQ multiplex PCR, and TCRdb holds only the in-frame ones, with some missing. Among approximately 54,000 clones listed, more than 65% were seen once. The CDR3 spans 17 residues. J was trimmed by 1 base and V by 6 bases; bases with no gene match: 5. Germline CDR1 ENHRY, CDR2 SYGVKD. Sample: CD4+ or CD8+ T cells sorted from blood, taken in a trial of the OX40 agonist ivuxolimab. The source is an adult with an advanced solid tumor such as melanoma, head and neck, liver or kidney cancer. The chain recombines TRBV10-3 with TRBJ2-2; 13 nucleotides line up with TRBD2. CDR3 nucleotide sequence: TGTGCCATCAGGACTAGCGGGGGGTCCTTGAACACCGGGGAGCTGTTTTTT. Residues: CAIRTSGGSLNTGELFF.